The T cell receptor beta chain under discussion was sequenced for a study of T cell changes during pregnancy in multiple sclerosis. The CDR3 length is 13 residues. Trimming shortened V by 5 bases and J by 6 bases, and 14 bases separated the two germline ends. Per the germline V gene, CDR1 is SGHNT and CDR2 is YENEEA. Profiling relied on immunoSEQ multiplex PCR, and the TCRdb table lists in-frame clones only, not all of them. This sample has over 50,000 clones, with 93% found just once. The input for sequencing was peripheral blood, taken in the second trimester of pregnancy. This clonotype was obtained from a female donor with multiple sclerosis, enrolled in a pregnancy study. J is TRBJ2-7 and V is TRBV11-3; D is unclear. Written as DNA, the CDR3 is TGTGCCAGCAGCCCACTGTCGGCGGTCGAGCAGTACTTC. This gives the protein CASSPLSAVEQYF.